A selection of T cell receptor beta chains follows, all from one sample in a study of T cells in localized non-small cell lung cancer. Clones were read by immunoSEQ multiplex PCR, and TCRdb kept only the in-frame ones, dropping some. Counted here are 20,000 to 25,000 clones, roughly nine tenths occurring once; the ten biggest clones make up 22%. The specimen comprised peripheral blood, sampled before any cancer treatment. These receptors were obtained from a man aged 35-69 years with stage I squamous cell lung carcinoma. CDR3s include the opening cysteine and the closing phenylalanine or tryptophan.

v_call,cdr3_length,j_call,cdr3_aa
TRBV6-5,16,TRBJ2-7,CASSYGGTGITYEQYF
TRBV21-1,13,TRBJ2-3,CASSFDSTDTQYF
TRBV6-5,13,TRBJ1-1,CASSYSPGAEAFF
TRBV29-1,13,TRBJ2-4,CSAHGGAGNIQYF
TRBV6-1,14,TRBJ2-2,CASRPTGVAGELFF
TRBV4-1,15,TRBJ2-1,CASSQERRSNNEQFF
TRBV2,16,TRBJ1-4,CASSRAPVRTAEKLFF
TRBV14,12,TRBJ1-1,CASSQIQGWAFF
TRBV27,16,TRBJ1-1,CASSFKVDRGWTEAFF
TRBV7-8,15,TRBJ2-7,CASSLQGIVSYEQYF
TRBV30,17,TRBJ1-1,CALRDGQAGGLHTEAFF
TRBV5-6,17,TRBJ1-2,CASSLRSSGQGRYGYTF
TRBV5-4,14,TRBJ2-7,CASSSGPDSYEQYF
TRBV5-5,13,TRBJ2-1,CASSLWVTNEQFF
TRBV5-1,13,TRBJ2-5,CASSFTEQETQYF